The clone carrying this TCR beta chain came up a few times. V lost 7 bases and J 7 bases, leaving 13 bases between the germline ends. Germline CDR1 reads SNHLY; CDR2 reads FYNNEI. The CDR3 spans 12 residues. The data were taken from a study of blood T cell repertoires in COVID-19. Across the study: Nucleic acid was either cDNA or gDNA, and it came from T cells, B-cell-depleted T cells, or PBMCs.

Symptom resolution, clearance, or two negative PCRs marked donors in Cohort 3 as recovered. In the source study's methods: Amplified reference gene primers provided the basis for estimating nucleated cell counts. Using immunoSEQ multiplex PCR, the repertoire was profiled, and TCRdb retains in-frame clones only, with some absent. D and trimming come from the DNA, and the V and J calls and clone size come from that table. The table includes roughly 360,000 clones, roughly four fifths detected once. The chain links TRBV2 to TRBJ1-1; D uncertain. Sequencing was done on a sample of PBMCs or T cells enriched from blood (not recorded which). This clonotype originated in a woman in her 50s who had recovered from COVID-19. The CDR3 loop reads CASNIDYHEAFF. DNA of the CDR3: TGTGCCAGCAATATAGACTACCATGAAGCTTTCTTT.